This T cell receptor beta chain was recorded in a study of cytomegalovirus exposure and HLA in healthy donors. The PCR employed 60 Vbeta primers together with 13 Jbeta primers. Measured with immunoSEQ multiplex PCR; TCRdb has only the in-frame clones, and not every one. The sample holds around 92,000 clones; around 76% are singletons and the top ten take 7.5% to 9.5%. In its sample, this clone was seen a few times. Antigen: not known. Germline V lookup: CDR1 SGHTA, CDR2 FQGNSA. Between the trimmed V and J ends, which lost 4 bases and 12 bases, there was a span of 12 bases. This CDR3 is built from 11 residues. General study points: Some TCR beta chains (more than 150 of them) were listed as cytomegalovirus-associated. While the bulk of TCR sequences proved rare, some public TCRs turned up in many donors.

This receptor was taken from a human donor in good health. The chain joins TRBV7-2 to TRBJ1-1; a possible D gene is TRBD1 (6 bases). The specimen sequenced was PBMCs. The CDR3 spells CASSSRGKTFF. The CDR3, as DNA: TGTGCCAGCAGCTCGAGGGGGAAAACTTTCTTT.